The rows below give T cell receptor beta chains drawn from one sample of a study of blood T cell repertoires in COVID-19. The table came from immunoSEQ multiplex PCR; TCRdb's copy has only in-frame clones and leaves some out. Of around 110,000 clones listed, about 89% are singletons. Sequenced input: peripheral blood. These receptors were collected from a middle-aged man with acute or convalescent COVID-19. CDR3s include the opening cysteine and the closing phenylalanine or tryptophan. Rows may omit the clone size; those that give it use once, few, many or a size class.

j_gene: TRBJ1-2
v_gene: TRBV19
abundance: NA
CDR3aa: CASSFTGTDYGYTF

j_gene: TRBJ2-1
v_gene: TRBV9
abundance: NA
CDR3aa: CASSVQAGAYNEQFF

j_gene: TRBJ2-7
v_gene: TRBV5-4
abundance: NA
CDR3aa: CAGSSGRAYEQYF

j_gene: TRBJ1-5
v_gene: TRBV19
abundance: NA
CDR3aa: CASREGHYSNQPQHF

j_gene: TRBJ2-3
v_gene: TRBV4-2
abundance: NA
CDR3aa: CASSQDKVAGQTDTQYF

j_gene: TRBJ1-3
v_gene: TRBV30
abundance: NA
CDR3aa: CAWSVFGQGGYF

j_gene: TRBJ2-2
v_gene: TRBV9
abundance: few
CDR3aa: CASSVVVGSGTGELFF

j_gene: TRBJ2-2
v_gene: TRBV3-1/TRBV3-2
abundance: NA
CDR3aa: CASSQDSSLPGELFF

j_gene: TRBJ1-2
v_gene: TRBV5-1
abundance: NA
CDR3aa: CASSLEPGTYGYTF

j_gene: TRBJ2-5
v_gene: TRBV2
abundance: NA
CDR3aa: CASRFGGRVETQYF

j_gene: TRBJ1-6
v_gene: TRBV30
abundance: NA
CDR3aa: CAWSSQQDSPLHF

j_gene: TRBJ2-4
v_gene: TRBV5-6
abundance: NA
CDR3aa: CASSQTGGQNIQYF

j_gene: TRBJ2-6
v_gene: TRBV7-9
abundance: NA
CDR3aa: CARGSSGANVLTF

j_gene: TRBJ2-5
v_gene: TRBV3-1/TRBV3-2
abundance: NA
CDR3aa: CASSLQETQYF

j_gene: TRBJ1-2
v_gene: TRBV9
abundance: NA
CDR3aa: CASSVGGGEIWGYTF

j_gene: TRBJ2-7
v_gene: TRBV29-1
abundance: NA
CDR3aa: CSVTTSGSYEQYF

j_gene: TRBJ2-7
v_gene: TRBV9
abundance: NA
CDR3aa: CASSVRDTFYEQYF

j_gene: TRBJ1-2
v_gene: TRBV5-1
abundance: few
CDR3aa: CASSTGQGSVGYTF

j_gene: TRBJ2-7
v_gene: TRBV4-1
abundance: NA
CDR3aa: CASSQRQPSYEQYF

j_gene: TRBJ2-7
v_gene: TRBV2
abundance: NA
CDR3aa: CASRRDDTSGSSYEQYF

j_gene: TRBJ2-2
v_gene: TRBV5-6
abundance: NA
CDR3aa: CASSRRRGSNTGELFF

j_gene: TRBJ1-2
v_gene: TRBV29-1
abundance: NA
CDR3aa: CSVDRGRSGGYTF

j_gene: TRBJ1-2
v_gene: TRBV7-8
abundance: NA
CDR3aa: CASSEEGGYGYTF

j_gene: TRBJ2-1
v_gene: TRBV14
abundance: NA
CDR3aa: CASSQLTDPPYNEQFF

j_gene: TRBJ2-7
v_gene: TRBV19
abundance: NA
CDR3aa: CASSIGGSYEQYF

j_gene: TRBJ2-1
v_gene: TRBV27
abundance: NA
CDR3aa: CASRHEAFYEQFF

j_gene: TRBJ2-7
v_gene: TRBV14
abundance: few
CDR3aa: CASSQAGLSYEQYF

j_gene: TRBJ1-2
v_gene: TRBV20-1
abundance: few
CDR3aa: CSASDNSLYGYTF

j_gene: TRBJ1-4
v_gene: TRBV6-1
abundance: NA
CDR3aa: CASSEFGQGYSNEKLFF

j_gene: TRBJ2-5
v_gene: TRBV12-5
abundance: NA
CDR3aa: CASGSRTSQETQYF

j_gene: TRBJ2-1
v_gene: TRBV12-3/TRBV12-4
abundance: NA
CDR3aa: CASSISYNEQFF

j_gene: TRBJ1-6
v_gene: TRBV30
abundance: NA
CDR3aa: CAWDGAPGNSPLHF

j_gene: TRBJ2-5
v_gene: TRBV3-1/TRBV3-2
abundance: few
CDR3aa: CASSQDRRQETQYF

j_gene: TRBJ2-6
v_gene: TRBV6-1
abundance: NA
CDR3aa: CASSEARGLFGANVLTF

j_gene: TRBJ1-2
v_gene: TRBV2
abundance: NA
CDR3aa: CASRAGQGALYGYTF

j_gene: TRBJ2-7
v_gene: TRBV10-3
abundance: NA
CDR3aa: CAIRDTSYEQYF

j_gene: TRBJ1-1
v_gene: TRBV6-2/TRBV6-3
abundance: NA
CDR3aa: CASSYKRRGTGDGTEAFF

j_gene: TRBJ2-7
v_gene: TRBV19
abundance: few
CDR3aa: CASSSGQNYEQYF

j_gene: TRBJ1-1
v_gene: TRBV27
abundance: many
CDR3aa: CASSEQVMNTEAFF

j_gene: TRBJ2-7
v_gene: TRBV10-1
abundance: NA
CDR3aa: CASSEYRGTYEQYF

j_gene: TRBJ1-1
v_gene: TRBV12-5
abundance: NA
CDR3aa: CASGFEFGEAFF

j_gene: TRBJ1-5
v_gene: TRBV6-5
abundance: NA
CDR3aa: CASSAGRNQPQHF

j_gene: TRBJ2-1
v_gene: TRBV7-2
abundance: NA
CDR3aa: CASSSGHGVAGLNEQFF

j_gene: TRBJ2-3
v_gene: TRBV18
abundance: NA
CDR3aa: CASSPLPNSGGAKDTQYF

j_gene: TRBJ2-2
v_gene: TRBV2
abundance: NA
CDR3aa: CASNGGEPGELFF

j_gene: TRBJ2-5
v_gene: TRBV4-3
abundance: NA
CDR3aa: CASSQERGGWQTQYF

j_gene: TRBJ2-1
v_gene: TRBV27
abundance: NA
CDR3aa: CASSSGGSYNEQFF

j_gene: TRBJ1-1
v_gene: TRBV10-3
abundance: NA
CDR3aa: CAISFRDRALNTEAFF

j_gene: TRBJ1-6
v_gene: TRBV3-1/TRBV3-2
abundance: NA
CDR3aa: CASSPDSDNSPLHF

j_gene: TRBJ1-3
v_gene: TRBV5-1
abundance: NA
CDR3aa: CASSPDSLSGNTIYF

j_gene: TRBJ1-5
v_gene: TRBV19
abundance: few
CDR3aa: CASSGTGGRQPQHF